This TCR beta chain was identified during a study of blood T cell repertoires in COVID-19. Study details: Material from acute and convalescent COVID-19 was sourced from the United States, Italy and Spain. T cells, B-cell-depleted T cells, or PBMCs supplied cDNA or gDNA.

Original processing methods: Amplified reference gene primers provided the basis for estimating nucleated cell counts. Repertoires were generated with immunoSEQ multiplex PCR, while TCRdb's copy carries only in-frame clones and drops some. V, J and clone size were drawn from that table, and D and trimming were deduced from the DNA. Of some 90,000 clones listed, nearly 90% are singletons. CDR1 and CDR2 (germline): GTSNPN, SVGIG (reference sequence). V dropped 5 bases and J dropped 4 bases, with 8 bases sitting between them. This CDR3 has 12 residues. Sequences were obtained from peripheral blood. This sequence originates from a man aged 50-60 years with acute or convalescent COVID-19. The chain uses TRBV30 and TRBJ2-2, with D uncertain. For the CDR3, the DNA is TGTGCCTGGGCCCCGGGCACCGGGGAGCTGTTTTTT. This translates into CAWAPGTGELFF.